This T cell receptor (beta chain) comes out of a study of beta chain features in type 1 diabetes. V dropped 4 bases and J dropped 0 bases, with 7 bases sitting between them. The length of the CDR3 is 14 residues. Germline V CDR1 and CDR2: GTSNPN, SVGIG (reference sequence). Study-level points and caveats: Insertions at VDJ junctions were less frequent in type 1 diabetes patients. These patients also deleted more nucleotides at the same junctions.

TCRB transcripts that were expressed got sequenced, as all of the isolated RNA had been reverse transcribed. Libraries were prepared by immunoSEQ multiplex PCR; TCRdb keeps only in-frame clonotypes and omits some of them. This table holds about 240,000 clones, around a quarter found once. Stem cell-like memory, regulatory, central memory and naive CD4+ cells were sorted via CD45RO/CCR7/CD25/CD127/CD95/CD27. Each of the sorted populations had a purity greater than 95%. Turning to this clone: The antigen is undetermined.

The V gene is TRBV30, the J gene TRBJ2-6, with D perhaps TRBD2 (6 bases). This sequence was found in a man under 40 in good health. The sequencing input was central memory CD4+ T cells from blood. The CDR3 region has the DNA TGTGCCTGGATGCGGGGCTCTGGGGCCAACGTCCTGACTTTC. Amino acid sequence: CAWMRGSGANVLTF.